This record concerns one T cell receptor (beta chain) sequence. The antigen is undetermined. Germline and junction disagree at one end, which may indicate a read error. This CDR3 spans 15 amino acids. The germline V gene encodes CDR1 LGHNA and CDR2 YSLEER. This sample is part of a study of CD8+CD57+ T cells in acquired aplastic anemia. The overall study: Sorted CD4+ and CD8+ cells yielded around 3.2 ug of DNA on average. Study results and caveats: About 30 shared CD8+ CDR3s appeared highly expressed within patients' immunodominant clones.

Using genomic DNA as the template, TCR beta VDJ and CDR3 profiling was carried out. MiXCR was run by TCRdb on the reads, yielding one entry per CDR3 protein. This table holds some 410,000 distinct CDR3 sequences, 60% to 80% found once. The chain employs TRBV4-3 and TRBJ2-7, with D possibly TRBD2 on 7 matching bases. The sequencing sample was made of sorted CD4+, CD8+, or CD8+CD57+ T cells (not recorded which) from PBMCs. This sequence was found in a human donor in good health, serving as a control. In DNA form, the CDR3 reads TGCGCCAGCAGCGAAGACAGGACTAGCTCCTACGAGCAGTACTTC. It codes for CASSEDRTSSYEQYF.